This T cell receptor beta chain was obtained from a study of shared clonotypes between healthy human individuals. Details on this clone: The antigen is not known.

CD8 cells classed as naive were CD45RO-negative and positively selected for CCR7, excluding terminally differentiated effector memory CD45RA+ cells. Genomic DNA from each subset was divided evenly over several immunoSEQ plates. Assay: immunoSEQ multiplex PCR; the TCRdb copy retains only in-frame clones and omits some. The sample lists around 2,000,000 clones, 85% to 95% occurring once. Study observations and caveats: Across subsets, estimated richness was generally greater for naive than for memory populations.

There are 15 residues in the CDR3. Germline V gene data show CDR1 as SGHRS and CDR2 as YFSETQ. The V gene lost 0 bases and the J gene lost 9 bases, with 17 bases spanning the gap. Material: naive CD8+ T cells sorted from blood. The chain links TRBV5-1 to TRBJ2-3, with D uncertain. The source of this sequence is a man aged 18-30 years in good health. As DNA, the CDR3 is TGCGCCAGCAGCTTGGCCCCGGGCTCAAGGAGCACGCAGTATTTT. Translation gives CASSLAPGSRSTQYF.